This T cell receptor beta chain originates from a study of blood T cells in healthy people across ages. The authors ran a second PCR of roughly 6 to 12 cycles using a sample-barcoded 5' primer and a J-beta primer mix. At least 2.5 million CDR3-containing paired-end reads were obtained per sample. MiXCR was run by TCRdb on the 5' RACE reads, yielding one entry per CDR3 protein. The table includes about 1.5 million distinct CDR3 sequences, roughly two fifths detected once. The CDR3 is made up of 12 amino acids. The germline V gene has CDR1 LGHDT and CDR2 YNNKEL (reference sequence). V is TRBV3-1 and J is TRBJ2-7; D is ambiguous. The J call may be in error: the DNA end matches TRBJ2-5 better. The TCR sequence derives from a woman under 30 in good health. The sequencing sample was made of blood. CDR3 sequence: CASSQDYKTQYF. Here the CDR3 DNA reads TGTGCCAGCAGCCAAGATTACAAGACCCAGTACTTC.